The clone carrying this T cell receptor beta chain was seen a single time. Its antigen is currently unknown. One junction end disagrees with the germline gene, perhaps due to a read error. The data derive from a study of CD8+ T cells in alopecia areata. Study in general: Tofacitinib therapy took 6 to 18 months; 6 months off drug came after.

RNA was extracted and reverse transcribed into cDNA as the sequencing template. Clones were sequenced by immunoSEQ multiplex PCR, and TCRdb holds only the in-frame ones, with some missing. The sample contains more than 95,000 clones, around 38% of which appear only once. Study-wide findings and caveats: Higher clonality and more expanded CD8+ clones appeared in lesional than normal scalp.

CDR3 length equals 16 residues. Germline CDR1 reads SGHRS; CDR2 reads YFSETQ. The chain uses TRBV5-1 and TRBJ2-2; 9 nucleotides agree with TRBD2. The sequence derives from a human donor with alopecia areata. Material for sequencing was CD4+ T cells sorted from blood. CDR3 nucleotides: TGCGCCAGCAGCTTGGCTCCTAGCGGGAACACCGGGGAGCTGGTTTTT. Protein product: CASSLAPSGNTGELVF.